A selection of T cell receptor beta chains follows, all from one sample in a study of blood T cell repertoires in COVID-19. Profiled with immunoSEQ multiplex PCR; TCRdb holds only in-frame clones, not every one. The data contain roughly 330,000 clones, approximately 87% of them singletons. Sequences were obtained from peripheral blood. The receptors were sampled from a woman in her forties or fifties with active or convalescent COVID-19. The conserved cysteine and the conserved F or W are not part of the CDR3 here. Rows may omit the clone size; those that give it use once, few, many or a size class.

clone_size	j_call	v_call	cdr3_aa
-	TRBJ1-2	TRBV7-2	ASSLAGGGYGYT
-	TRBJ2-7	TRBV9	ASSVEAGDYEQY
-	TRBJ1-1	TRBV3-1/TRBV3-2	ASSQAPGGRMNTEAF
few	TRBJ1-1	TRBV5-1	ASSLTGGGTEAF
-	TRBJ1-5	TRBV6-5	ASSPLSMRNQPQH
-	TRBJ2-1	TRBV19	ASRLLTSGLNNEQF
-	TRBJ1-6	TRBV6-1	ASSLDPEGSSPLH
-	TRBJ1-1	TRBV7-8	ASSFGTDNTEAF
-	TRBJ2-7	TRBV2	ASSLGLEVEQY
-	TRBJ1-1	TRBV15	ATSWDRGRGTEAF
-	TRBJ1-4	TRBV6-5	ASRTGGAGNEKLF
-	TRBJ2-7	TRBV19	ASSITGAYEQY
-	TRBJ1-1	TRBV6-5	ASSYQGGTEAF
-	TRBJ2-7	TRBV6-2/TRBV6-3	ASSYSKEGALYEQY
-	TRBJ1-6	TRBV27	ASSLRDNSPLH
once	TRBJ1-2	TRBV7-2	ASSLEGTGANYGYT
few	TRBJ2-7	TRBV4-3	ASSRGQESSYEQY
-	TRBJ1-1	TRBV16	ASSQLSRGTEAF
-	TRBJ2-7	TRBV6-2/TRBV6-3	ASSGSGYEQY
-	TRBJ1-6	TRBV19	ASSIDRQGFSPLH
-	TRBJ1-1	TRBV6-6	ASTFTRTGGTEAF
once	TRBJ2-3	TRBV6-5	ASYPTGGTDTQY
-	TRBJ2-1	TRBV6-5	AIGGGAGNEQF
few	TRBJ1-1	TRBV11-2	ASGPSTGTGTGTEAF
-	TRBJ1-6	TRBV5-8	ASSLPAPGGPLH
-	TRBJ1-5	TRBV30	AWSVRGNQPQH
-	TRBJ2-2	TRBV7-2	ASRLSRTNTGELF
-	TRBJ2-5	TRBV15	ATSTGNAGGGETQY
many	TRBJ2-1	TRBV5-1	ASSLSGGYNEQF
-	TRBJ1-2	TRBV30	AWRLPGGGTGVGYT
-	TRBJ2-7	TRBV30	AWSVKGAYEQY
-	TRBJ2-1	TRBV27	ASSDRDRGHNEQF
-	TRBJ1-2	TRBV18	ASSPAPDNYGYT
-	TRBJ1-2	TRBV9	ASSPRQGSYYGYT
once	TRBJ1-4	TRBV6-2/TRBV6-3	ASSYRSDRGIRATNEKLF
-	TRBJ2-7	TRBV7-9	ASSSSDRGIYEQY